The 16 T cell receptor beta chains below all came from one sample that was sequenced in a study of glioma-infiltrating T cells. TCR alpha and beta CDR3 regions were amplified from RNA using iRepertoire nested multiplex PCR. TCRdb processed the multiplex PCR reads anew with MiXCR; each CDR3 protein has one entry. The repertoire holds fewer than 90,000 distinct CDR3 sequences, with about 23% as singletons. What was sequenced was glioma tissue, nonneoplastic brain tissue, or PBMCs (not recorded which). These receptors originate from a human donor with low-grade glioma or glioblastoma, undergoing nonglioma brain surgery, or in good health (not recorded which).

The chain combines TRBV7-9 with TRBJ2-7; D unresolved. Germline CDR1 and CDR2: SEHNR and FQNEAQ (reference sequence). V dropped 1 base and J dropped 5 bases, with 12 bases sitting between them. The CDR3 has 14 amino acids. CDR3 bases: TGTGCCAGCAGCTTAGGTGTAGCAGCGAACGAGCAGTACTTC. It translates to CASSLGVAANEQYF.

This clonotype was counted only a few times. This chain uses TRBV29-1 with TRBJ1-1, with D hard to call. The germline V gene encodes CDR1 SQVTM and CDR2 ANQGSEA. This CDR3 comprises 11 residues. CDR3 region: CTGGEGTEAFF. In DNA form, the CDR3 reads TGCACGGGCGGGGAGGGCACTGAAGCTTTCTTT.

This clonotype was recorded many times. The chain links TRBV18 to TRBJ2-5, with 11 bases matching TRBD1. This CDR3 region has 16 residues. Trimming at V came to 3 bases and at J to 4 bases, leaving 7 bases not matched to a gene. The germline V gene has CDR1 KGHSH and CDR2 LQKENI. For the CDR3, the DNA is TGTGCCAGCTCACCCCGGACAGGGGGCGGATTAGAGACCCAGTACTTC. This translates into CASSPRTGGGLETQYF.

This clonotype was recorded many times. This chain uses TRBV20-1 with TRBJ1-1, with 9 bases lining up with TRBD1. V lost 3 bases, J lost 1 base, and 3 bases stayed unmatched. The CDR3 has 14 residues. The germline CDR1 and CDR2 sequences are DFQATT and SNEGSKA (reference sequence). The CDR3 bases are TGCAGTGCTAGGGGACAGGGTGGGAACACTGAAGCTTTCTTT. Translated, it gives CSARGQGGNTEAFF.

This clonotype was counted at least ten times. The V and J genes are TRBV6-1 and TRBJ2-2; D is ambiguous. The V and J ends lost 6 bases and 4 bases respectively, with 15 bases between them. The CDR3 contains 15 residues. The germline V gene has CDR1 MNHNS and CDR2 SASEGT. The CDR3 bases are TGTGCCAGCAGCCCCAAGGAGTCCGGCACCGGGGAGCTGTTTTTT. This gives the protein CASSPKESGTGELFF.

V gene TRBV24-1 combines with J gene TRBJ2-7; TRBD2 might be the D (6 bases). The germline CDR1 and CDR2 sequences are KGHDR and SFDVKD. The CDR3 is 15 residues long. Trimming cost V 4 bases and J 5 bases, with 17 bases left between them. The CDR3 sequence: CATSDPSEDYNEQYF. In nucleotides, the CDR3 is TGTGCCACCAGTGACCCCTCTGAGGACTACAACGAGCAGTACTTC.

This clonotype was seen just once. The junction departs from the called germline gene at one end, perhaps through a read error. V gene TRBV20-1 combines with J gene TRBJ2-5; 11 nucleotides agree with TRBD2. Germline CDR1 is DFQATT and CDR2 is SNEGSKA (reference sequence). This CDR3 has 16 residues. CDR3 in DNA: TGCAGTGCTGGAGATGCTAGCGGGGGGCCTCAAGAGACCCAGTACTTC. It codes for CSAGDASGGPQETQYF.

This clonotype appeared many times. The genes are TRBV6-1 and TRBJ1-2; the D is unclear. The germline V gene encodes CDR1 MNHNS and CDR2 SASEGT. Trimming stripped 3 bases from V and 4 bases from J, with 9 bases between. This CDR3 is built from 13 residues. This chain's CDR3 is CASSDRGIYGYTF. In nucleotides, the CDR3 is TGTGCCAGCAGTGATAGAGGAATCTATGGCTACACCTTC.

This clonotype was recorded a few times. This chain's CDR3 is CASSLNSGLNEQFF. DNA of the CDR3: TGTGCCAGCAGCTTGAATAGCGGCCTCAATGAGCAGTTCTTC. The chain combines TRBV7-9 with TRBJ2-1, with TRBD2 as a possible D gene (6 bases). The CDR3 consists of 14 residues. Germline V gene data show CDR1 as SEHNR and CDR2 as FQNEAQ (reference sequence). V lost 3 bases to trimming and J lost 6 bases, with 12 bases between them.

A note on this clonotype: A read error is possible here, since a much larger clone lies one base away. The rearrangement joins TRBV3-1 to TRBJ1-1, with D possibly being TRBD1 (6 bases). Germline assignment: CDR1 LGHDT and CDR2 YNNKEL (reference sequence). This CDR3 has 13 residues. The chain's CDR3 is CAISRTGQTEAFF. CDR3 bases: TGTGCCATCAGCCGGACCGGACAGACTGAAGCTTTCTTT.

This clonotype has only a few counts. V gene TRBV30 combines with J gene TRBJ1-1; 9 nucleotides agree with TRBD1. There are 14 residues in the CDR3. The V and J ends lost 2 bases and 1 base, in that order; junction bases with no gene match: 2. Germline V gene sequence: CDR1 GTSNPN, CDR2 SVGIG (reference sequence). CDR3 protein: CAWSLGQGNTEAFF. The CDR3 coding sequence is TGTGCCTGGAGTCTGGGACAGGGGAACACTGAAGCTTTCTTT.

As for this clonotype: Since a much larger clone is just one base distant, this may be a read error. V gene TRBV5-1 combines with J gene TRBJ1-2; D ambiguous. The V end lost 4 bases, the J end lost 4 bases, and 14 bases lay between the germline ends. Germline CDR1 and CDR2: SGHRS and YFSETQ. This CDR3 spans 14 amino acids. CDR3 in amino acids: CASSNLALGYGYTF. CDR3 coding DNA: TGCGCCAGCAGCAATCTAGCCCTAGGCTATGGCTACACCTTC. Filled out from reference TRBV5-1 and TRBJ1-2, the complete variable domain reads KAGVTQTPRYLIKTRGQQVTLSCSPISGHRSVSWYQQTPGQGLQFLFEYFSETQRNKGNFPGRFSGRQFSNSRSEMNVSTLELGDSALYLCASSNLALGYGYTFGSGTRLTVV.

There are many counts of this clonotype. This rearrangement joins TRBV12-3 or TRBV12-4 to TRBJ1-5; TRBD1 matches at 7 bases. V lost 1 base and J lost 3; bases outside the gene matches: 3. The CDR3 runs to 15 residues. Written as DNA, the CDR3 is TGTGCCAGCAGTTTAGGGACAGGACTCAATCAGCCCCAGCATTTT. It codes for CASSLGTGLNQPQHF.

Worth noting for this clonotype: A much larger clone is a single base away; this may be a read error. This chain joins TRBV16 and TRBJ1-2; 9 positions agree with TRBD1. Germline CDR1 is KGHSY and CDR2 is FQNENV. V lost 4 bases and J lost 6; bases outside the gene matches: 12. The length of the CDR3 is 16 residues. CDR3 sequence reads: CASSPNAQQGAHGYTF. Written as DNA, the CDR3 is TGTGCCAGCAGCCCCAATGCGCAACAGGGGGCCCATGGCTACACCTTC.

This clonotype was found many times. CDR3 nucleotides: TGTGCCAGCAGCTTTGAAGTCACCTATAATTCACCCCTCCACTTT. Translating gives CASSFEVTYNSPLHF. The J gene is TRBJ1-6, the V gene TRBV7-2; no reliable D call. Looked up from germline, CDR1 is SGHTA and CDR2 is FQGNSA. The V end was cut by 3 bases, the J end by 2 bases, with 8 bases between. CDR3 size: 15 residues.

Turning to this clonotype: A much more abundant neighbour one base away suggests this may be a read error. CDR3 protein: CAISESGYNEAFF. The CDR3 region has the DNA TGTGCCATCAGTGAGTCTGGGTACAATGAAGCTTTCTTT. This rearrangement joins TRBV10-3 to TRBJ1-1; no clear D gene. CDR3 length equals 13 residues. In germline, CDR1 is ENHRY, CDR2 SYGVKD. Trimming removed 0 bases at V and 7 bases at J, with 9 bases between.